This T cell receptor beta chain was captured by sequencing in a study of cytotoxic CD8 clonotypes in ibrutinib-treated CLL. Whole-study context: Patients: 11 relapsed/refractory, approximately 14 treatment-naive, roughly 18 IGHV unmutated.

A word on this clone: Its specificity is unknown.

This CDR3 has 16 amino acids. The germline V gene has CDR1 SGHVS and CDR2 FNYEAQ. Losses at the gene ends were 3 bases for V and 5 bases for J; bases not matched to a gene: 11. Findings and limits, study-wide: Sustained-remission and progressing patients were not sampled at matched times.

Investigators sought sequencing depths of between 1 in 200,000 and 1 in 1 million T cells. Only in-frame clones appear in the TCRdb table, and some are missing; sequencing was by immunoSEQ multiplex PCR. Among some 200,000 clones listed, approximately 79% were seen once. This chain links TRBV7-6 with TRBJ2-3; 7 bases match TRBD2. This clonotype originated in a human donor with chronic lymphocytic leukemia. This material consisted of PBMCs, taken after 12 months of ibrutinib treatment. The CDR3 is CASSFRLAVSGDTQYF. DNA for the CDR3: TGTGCCAGCAGCTTTCGGCTAGCGGTGTCTGGAGATACGCAGTATTTT.